Below, one T cell receptor (beta chain) is given with its context. The sample comes from a study of PD-1 blockade in mismatch repair-deficient tumors. Sequencing was performed with immunoSEQ multiplex PCR; in TCRdb, only in-frame clones are kept and a portion is missing. This sample has 75,000 to 80,000 clones, with around 80% found just once. CDR1 MDHEN and CDR2 SYDVKM come from the germline V gene. V was cut by 10 bases and J by 0 bases, with 19 bases left in between. The CDR3 has 16 residues. The source is an adult with mismatch repair-deficient cancer. The sequences come from peripheral blood, collected 44 weeks after starting pembrolizumab. The chain carries TRBV28 and TRBJ2-1; D gene uncertain. This chain's CDR3 is CATTHGGRSSYNEQFF. CDR3 nucleotides: TGTGCCACGACACATGGTGGGCGGAGCTCCTACAATGAGCAGTTCTTC.